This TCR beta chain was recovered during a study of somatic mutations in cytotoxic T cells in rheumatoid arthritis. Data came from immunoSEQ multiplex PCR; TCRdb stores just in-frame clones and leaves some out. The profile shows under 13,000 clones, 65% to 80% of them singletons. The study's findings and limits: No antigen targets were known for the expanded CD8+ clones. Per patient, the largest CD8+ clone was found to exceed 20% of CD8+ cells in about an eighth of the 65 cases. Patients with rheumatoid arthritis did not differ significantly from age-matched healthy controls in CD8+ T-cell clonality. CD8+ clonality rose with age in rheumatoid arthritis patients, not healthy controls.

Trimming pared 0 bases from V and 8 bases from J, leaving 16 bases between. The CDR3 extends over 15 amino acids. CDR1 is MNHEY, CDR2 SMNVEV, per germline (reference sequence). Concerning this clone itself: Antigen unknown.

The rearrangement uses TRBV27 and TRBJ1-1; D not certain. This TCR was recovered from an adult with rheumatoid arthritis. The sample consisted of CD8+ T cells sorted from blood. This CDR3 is CASSLSADGFWEAFF. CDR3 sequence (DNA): TGTGCCAGCAGTTTATCCGCGGATGGCTTCTGGGAAGCTTTCTTT.